The 11 T cell receptor beta chains presented below share a single source sample, sequenced in a study of post-analysis software for immune sequencing data (dated by TCRdb to 2014 to 2015). Study-wide conclusions, independent of this receptor: Roughly 5 TRBV segments, including TRBV5-6, TRBV5-1 and TRBV20-1, were significantly more frequent in patients than controls.

Their target antigens are unknown. The library was made by PCR. The instrument given in TCRdb is Illumina HiSeq 2500. Unique molecular identifiers were incorporated into TCR beta cDNA libraries to reduce PCR and sequencing biases. The public reads were reprocessed in TCRdb via fastp at Q25 and MiXCR, keeping in-frame beta chains. Each record represents a unique CDR3 protein, reported with the most common genes and DNA among its rows. For this sample the table gives hundreds of thousands of distinct CDR3 sequences, of which 44% were detected only once. More than 1.5% of the sample is taken by the ten largest. The specimen was blood. These receptors all stem from a girl aged 5-17 years with multiple sclerosis.

This clonotype has just a few counts. Here the CDR3 DNA reads TGCGCCAGCAGCCGATTGGGAGGGGGCGGCTACGAGCAGTACTTC. Translating it yields CASSRLGGGGYEQYF. The V and J genes are TRBV4-1 and TRBJ2-7, with D perhaps TRBD1 or TRBD2 (7 bases each). V gave up 4 bases and J gave up 3 bases, with 16 bases separating them. The germline V gene encodes CDR1 MGHRA and CDR2 YSYEKL. CDR3 length: 15 amino acids.

The CDR3, as DNA: TGTGCCAGCAGTGAACAGCGAAAGTATGGCTACACCTTC. It yields the protein CASSEQRKYGYTF. The chain couples TRBV6-1 to TRBJ1-2; D unresolved. In germline, CDR1 is MNHNS, CDR2 SASEGT. V was trimmed by 2 bases and J by 5 bases, leaving 9 bases between them. The CDR3 runs 13 residues.

The chain employs TRBV9 and TRBJ2-7, with unresolved D. V was cut by 4 bases and J by 2 bases, with 16 bases left in between. The CDR3 runs 15 residues. CDR1 and CDR2 from the germline V gene are SGDLS and YYNGEE. CDR3 in amino acids: CASSPSDFPTYEQYF. CDR3 DNA sequence: TGTGCCAGCAGCCCGAGTGACTTTCCGACCTACGAGCAGTACTTC.

The J gene is TRBJ1-5, the V gene TRBV4-1; TRBD1 is a possible D gene (5 bases). The V and J ends lost 1 base and 0 bases respectively, with 13 bases between them. The germline CDR1 and CDR2 sequences are MGHRA and YSYEKL. The CDR3 is 17 residues long. Here the CDR3 DNA reads TGCGCCAGCAGCCAAGTTGATAGGGGTTTTAGCAATCAGCCCCAGCATTTT. Protein product: CASSQVDRGFSNQPQHF.

This chain connects TRBV11-2 to TRBJ2-1; maybe TRBD1 (5 bases). Trimming stripped 4 bases from V and 1 base from J, with 11 bases between. The CDR3 totals 15 residues. Germline V gives CDR1 SGHAT, CDR2 FQNNGV. This chain's CDR3 is CASSYGSGSYNEQFF. CDR3 sequence (DNA): TGTGCCAGCAGCTACGGATCAGGGTCCTACAATGAGCAGTTCTTC.

V is TRBV10-3 and J is TRBJ2-3, with 8 bases identical to TRBD2. Per germline, CDR1 ENHRY and CDR2 SYGVKD. V shed 3 bases and J 0 bases; nucleotides not matched to a gene: 5. There are 16 residues in the CDR3. CDR3 DNA: TGTGCCATCAGTGACCCGGGAGGGGCAAGCACAGATACGCAGTATTTT. It translates to CAISDPGGASTDTQYF.

This clonotype occurred once. This chain uses TRBV5-1 with TRBJ2-5, with a weak D call TRBD1 (7 bases). Trimming cost V 4 bases and J 5 bases, with 18 bases left between them. The CDR3 has 15 amino acids. Germline values: CDR1 SGHRS, CDR2 YFSETQ. The CDR3 DNA follows: TGCGCCAGCAGCGATCGACAGGGCAGCGGGGAGACCCAGTACTTC. Amino acids: CASSDRQGSGETQYF.

J is TRBJ2-7 and V is TRBV6-5, with 11 bases identical to TRBD2. Germline CDR1 MNHEY, CDR2 SVGAGI. Unmatched junction bases numbered 8, after V lost 5 bases and J lost 2 bases. The CDR3 has 16 amino acids. This chain's CDR3 is CASSPSLAGVPYEQYF. CDR3 bases: TGTGCCAGCAGTCCCTCACTAGCGGGGGTACCCTACGAGCAGTACTTC.

This clonotype was picked up one time. The J gene is TRBJ2-3, the V gene TRBV5-1; D gene unclear. The V gene lost 0 bases and the J gene lost 0 bases, with 8 bases spanning the gap. This CDR3 is built from 15 residues. Germline assignment: CDR1 SGHRS and CDR2 YFSETQ. CDR3 bases: TGCGCCAGCAGCTTGGCCTTTTCTAGCACAGATACGCAGTATTTT. Protein: CASSLAFSSTDTQYF.

The J gene is TRBJ2-7, the V gene TRBV5-6; weak D call: TRBD2 (5 bases). This CDR3 comprises 16 residues. Germline lookup yields CDR1 SGHDT and CDR2 YYEEEE. Deletions cut 0 bases from V and 1 base from J, with 14 bases between. The CDR3 region is CASSLDFGVGSYEQYF. In DNA form, the CDR3 reads TGTGCCAGCAGCTTGGACTTCGGGGTTGGATCCTACGAGCAGTACTTC.

The genes are TRBV29-1 and TRBJ1-2; 7 nucleotides agree with TRBD1. CDR3 size: 14 residues. The V gene end was trimmed by 1 base and the J gene end by 1 base; junction bases not matched to a gene: 3. CDR1 SQVTM and CDR2 ANQGSEA come from the germline V gene. The CDR3 nucleotides read TGCAGCGTTGAAGGGGACAGAGATAACTATGGCTACACCTTC. This encodes CSVEGDRDNYGYTF.